The T cell receptor beta chain under discussion was sequenced for a study of cytomegalovirus exposure and HLA in healthy donors. The primer mix had 60 Vbeta and 13 Jbeta primers. Generated by immunoSEQ multiplex PCR, the TCRdb table keeps only in-frame clones and is missing some. Here the sample spans 70,000 or so clones, 80% to 90% being singletons. Turning to this clone: The antigen is undetermined.

General study results and limits: Presence/absence analyses treated sequencing depth as roughly uniform across donors.

Germline V CDR1 and CDR2: MNHEY, SMNVEV (reference sequence). This CDR3 is built from 15 residues. J lost 4 bases, V lost 8 bases, and 9 bases had no gene match. Sequenced material: PBMCs. The chain has TRBV27 and TRBJ2-2, with 8 bases matching TRBD1. This receptor was taken from a woman aged 30 to 39 in good health and CMV-seropositive. The CDR3 DNA reads TGTGCCAGCGGCAGACAGGGGCCCCGCACCGGGGAGCTGTTTTTT. Protein sequence: CASGRQGPRTGELFF.